This TCR beta chain stems from a study of blood T cell repertoires in COVID-19. Study information: Spain, Italy and the United States supplied samples that represented acute and convalescent COVID-19.

Profiled with immunoSEQ multiplex PCR; TCRdb holds only in-frame clones, not every one. Here the sample spans roughly 28,000 clones, approximately 89% being singletons. The CDR3 length is 13 residues. Trimming shortened V by 5 bases and J by 7 bases, and 12 bases separated the two germline ends. Germline assignment: CDR1 SGHTA and CDR2 FQGNSA. The clonotype originates from a human donor with acute or convalescent COVID-19. The donor label of this sample is uncertain. The V and J genes are TRBV7-2 and TRBJ1-5, with D perhaps matching TRBD1 (6 bases). The sequenced sample consisted of peripheral blood. The CDR3 bases are TGTGCCAGCAGCGATCAGGGGTTCCAGCCCCAGCATTTT. It codes for CASSDQGFQPQHF.